What follows is one T cell receptor beta chain and its context. The data are from a study of blood T cell repertoires in COVID-19. Across the study: Samples of COVID-19 (acute and convalescent) were obtained from the United States, Italy and Spain. PBMCs, B-cell-depleted T cells, or T cells were the source of the cDNA or gDNA that made up the material.

Deletions cut 1 base from V and 5 bases from J, with 14 bases between. This CDR3 spans 15 amino acids. Germline CDR1 reads MDHEN; CDR2 reads SYDVKM. Repertoires were generated with immunoSEQ multiplex PCR, while TCRdb's copy carries only in-frame clones and drops some. The data contain 150,000 to 200,000 clones, around 82% of them singletons. Ages ranged from roughly 18 to 95 years, with residence in some 25 US areas. The study assigned cohorts using participant-reported clinical history. The sequencing input was PBMCs or T cells enriched from blood (not recorded which). The source of this sequence is a woman aged 45-65 years with acute COVID-19. V and J are TRBV28 and TRBJ1-2; D possibly corresponds to TRBD1 (5 bases). The CDR3 DNA sequence: TGTGCCAGCAGTTTATCGCCCCGCCAGGGTTATGGCTACACCTTC. It codes for CASSLSPRQGYGYTF.